The present TCR beta chain was sequenced within a study of naive and memory T cell subsets. Per the germline V gene, CDR1 is SEHNR and CDR2 is FQNEAQ (reference sequence). V was pared by 4 bases and J by 1 base, with 10 bases between. CDR3 length equals 14 residues. This clonotype has more than one count but fewer than ten. The antigen is not known. The SP2 primer and nested alpha and beta constant region primers amplified ligated cDNA in four rounds. TCRdb recomputed calls from the 5' RACE reads with MiXCR, one row per CDR3 protein. The data contain roughly 60,000 distinct CDR3 sequences, approximately 7.2% of them singletons. Study-level results: The RNA method is potentially sensitive to activation and differentiation changes.

The library had UMIs added by 3' ligation of an oligonucleotide to TCR cDNA. RNA was extracted from approximately 2.4 ml of whole blood of healthy adults. The chain uses TRBV7-9 and TRBJ1-1; D not certain. The receptor was isolated from a male donor in good health. The CDR3 loop is CASSWVNRNTEAFF. The CDR3 DNA sequence: TGTGCCAGCAGCTGGGTCAACCGGAACACTGAAGCTTTCTTT.